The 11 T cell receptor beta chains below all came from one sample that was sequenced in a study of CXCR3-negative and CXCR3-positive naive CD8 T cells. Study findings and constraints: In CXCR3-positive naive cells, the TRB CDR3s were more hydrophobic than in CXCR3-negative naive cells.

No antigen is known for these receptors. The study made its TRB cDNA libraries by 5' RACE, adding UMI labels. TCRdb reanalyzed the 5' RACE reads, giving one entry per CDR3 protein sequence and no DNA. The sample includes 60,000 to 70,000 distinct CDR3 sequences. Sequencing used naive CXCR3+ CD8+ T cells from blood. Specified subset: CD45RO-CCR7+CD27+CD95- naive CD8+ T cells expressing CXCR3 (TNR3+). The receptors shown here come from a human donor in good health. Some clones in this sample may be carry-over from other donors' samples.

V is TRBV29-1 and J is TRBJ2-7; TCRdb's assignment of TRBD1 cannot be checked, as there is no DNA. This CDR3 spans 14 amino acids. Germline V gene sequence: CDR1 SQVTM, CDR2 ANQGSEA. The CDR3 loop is CSVDGTGGSYEQYF.

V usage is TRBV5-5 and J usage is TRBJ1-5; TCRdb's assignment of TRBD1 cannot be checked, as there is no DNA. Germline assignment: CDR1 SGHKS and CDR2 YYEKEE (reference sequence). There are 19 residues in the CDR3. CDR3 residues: CASSLAEDRGLDLDQPQHF.

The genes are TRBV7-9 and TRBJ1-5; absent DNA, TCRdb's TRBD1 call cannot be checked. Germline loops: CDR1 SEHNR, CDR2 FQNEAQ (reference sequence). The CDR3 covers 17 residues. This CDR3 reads CASSPKTGEVGNQPQHF.

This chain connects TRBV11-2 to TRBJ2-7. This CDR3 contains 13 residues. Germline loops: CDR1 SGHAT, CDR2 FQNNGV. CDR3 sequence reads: CASSLETDYEQYF.

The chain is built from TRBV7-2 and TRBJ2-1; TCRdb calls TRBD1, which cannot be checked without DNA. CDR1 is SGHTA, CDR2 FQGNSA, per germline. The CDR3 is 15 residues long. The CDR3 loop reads CASSYSQGSPNEQFF. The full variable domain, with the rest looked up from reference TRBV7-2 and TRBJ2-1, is GAGVSQSPSNKVTEKGKDVELRCDPISGHTALYWYRQSLGQGLEFLIYFQGNSAPDKSGLPSDRFSAERTGGSVSTLTIQRTQQEDSAVYLCASSYSQGSPNEQFFGPGTRLTVL.

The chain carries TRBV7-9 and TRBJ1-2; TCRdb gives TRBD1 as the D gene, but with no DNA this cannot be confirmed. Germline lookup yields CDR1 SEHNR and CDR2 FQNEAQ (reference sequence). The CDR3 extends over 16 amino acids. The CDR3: CASSPTSGSGNYGYTF.

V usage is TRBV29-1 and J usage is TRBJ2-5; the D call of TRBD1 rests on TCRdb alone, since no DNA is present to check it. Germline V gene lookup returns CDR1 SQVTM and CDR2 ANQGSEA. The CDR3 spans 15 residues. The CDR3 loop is CSVEEGQGLIETQYF.

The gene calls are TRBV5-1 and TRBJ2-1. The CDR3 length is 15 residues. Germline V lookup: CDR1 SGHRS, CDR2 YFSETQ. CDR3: CASSYTGRSYNEQFF.

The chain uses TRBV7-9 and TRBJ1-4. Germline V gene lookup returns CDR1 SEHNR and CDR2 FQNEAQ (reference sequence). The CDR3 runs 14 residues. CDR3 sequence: CASSLGSTNEKLFF.

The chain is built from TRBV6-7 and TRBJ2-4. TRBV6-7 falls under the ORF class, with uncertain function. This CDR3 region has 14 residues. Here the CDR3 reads CASSFATIKNIQYF.

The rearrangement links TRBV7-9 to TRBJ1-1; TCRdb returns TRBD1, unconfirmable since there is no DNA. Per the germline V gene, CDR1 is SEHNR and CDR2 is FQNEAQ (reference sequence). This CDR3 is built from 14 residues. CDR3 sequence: CASSNTGANTEAFF.